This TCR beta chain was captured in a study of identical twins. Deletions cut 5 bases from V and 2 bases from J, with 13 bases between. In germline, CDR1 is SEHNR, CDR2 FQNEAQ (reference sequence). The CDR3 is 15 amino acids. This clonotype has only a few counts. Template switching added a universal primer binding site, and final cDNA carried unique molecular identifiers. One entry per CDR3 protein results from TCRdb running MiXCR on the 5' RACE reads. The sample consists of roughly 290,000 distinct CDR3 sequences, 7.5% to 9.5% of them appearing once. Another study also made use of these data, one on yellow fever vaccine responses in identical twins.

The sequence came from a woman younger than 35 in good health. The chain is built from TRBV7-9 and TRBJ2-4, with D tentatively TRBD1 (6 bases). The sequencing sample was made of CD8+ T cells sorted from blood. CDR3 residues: CASSNGQFPKNIQYF. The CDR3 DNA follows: TGTGCCAGCAGCAACGGACAGTTTCCCAAAAACATTCAGTACTTC.